The 27 T cell receptor beta chains reported below all come from one sample, sequenced in a study of Ad26.COV2.S vaccination and SARS-CoV-2 variants. Method: immunoSEQ multiplex PCR; TCRdb's copy keeps in-frame clones and lacks some. There are about 480,000 clones in the sample; about 83% occur only once, and 10% to 15% lies in the top ten. Indicated treatment: over 15 received Ad26.COV2.S at low or high dose, single or two shots; 5 received placebo; per-sample allocation not given. The samples date from day 63 after the first vaccine or placebo injection. This material consisted of peripheral blood, taken in a trial of Ad26.COV2.S vaccine versus placebo. These receptors came from a person aged 18-60 years who received the Ad26.COV2.S COVID-19 vaccine or a placebo.

The gene calls are TRBV28 and TRBJ2-4, with D possibly TRBD2 on 5 matching bases. In germline, CDR1 is MDHEN, CDR2 SYDVKM. Trimming left V 3 bases short and J 4 bases short, with 13 bases between. The CDR3 has 15 residues. The CDR3 region is CASSFGGLQKNIQYF. The CDR3 bases are TGTGCCAGCAGTTTCGGCGGACTCCAAAAAAACATTCAGTACTTC. Full variable domain (rest looked up from reference TRBV28 and TRBJ2-4): DVKVTQSSRYLVKRTGEKVFLECVQDMDHENMFWYRQDPGLGLRLIYFSYDVKMKEKGDIPEGYSVSREKKERFSLILESASTNQTSMYLCASSFGGLQKNIQYFGAGTRLSVL.

A remark on this clone: The sample contains more than one DNA sequence encoding this CDR3. The chain has TRBV6-5 and TRBJ1-4; unclear D gene. Germline V gives CDR1 MNHEY, CDR2 SVGAGI. V was pared by 0 bases and J by 0 bases, with 8 bases between. This CDR3 region has 16 residues. The CDR3 DNA sequence: TGTGCCAGCAGTTACTCGGGCCCTGCAACTAATGAAAAACTGTTTTTT. It is translated as CASSYSGPATNEKLFF.

This rearrangement joins TRBV2 to TRBJ1-4; D call uncertain. CDR1 and CDR2 from the germline V gene are SNHLY and FYNNEI. This CDR3 region has 15 residues. The V end was cut by 1 base, the J end by 5 bases, with 11 bases between. CDR3 DNA: TGTGCCAGCAGTGAAGACTCACAAGGGAATGAAAAACTGTTTTTT. It codes for CASSEDSQGNEKLFF.

The chain recombines TRBV6-1 with TRBJ2-7, with 7 positions matching TRBD1. This CDR3 is built from 14 residues. Germline CDR1 reads MNHNS; CDR2 reads SASEGT. The ends lost 1 base at V and 4 bases at J; junction bases unmatched: 4. CDR3 DNA sequence: TGTGCCAGCAGTGAAGGGACAGGTGGTTACGAGCAGTACTTC. It translates to CASSEGTGGYEQYF.

This chain joins TRBV6-2 or TRBV6-3 and TRBJ2-1; D not certain. Germline V gene lookup returns CDR1 MNHEY and CDR2 SVGEGT. The germline V and J ends were trimmed by 0 bases and 3 bases, with 12 bases remaining between them. This CDR3 has 16 residues. CDR3 in amino acids: CASSYSGPGHYNEQFF. CDR3 bases: TGTGCCAGCAGTTACTCGGGCCCGGGCCACTACAATGAGCAGTTCTTC.

The chain has TRBV27 and TRBJ2-7; 11 bases align to TRBD2. The CDR3 spans 14 residues. The junction had 5 bases not matched to a gene; V was cut back by 5 bases and J by 5 bases. Germline lookup yields CDR1 MNHEY and CDR2 SMNVEV (reference sequence). CDR3 loop: CASSRLAGIHEQYF. CDR3 nucleotides: TGTGCCAGCAGTCGACTAGCGGGAATTCACGAGCAGTACTTC.

The rearrangement uses TRBV28 and TRBJ1-5; D ambiguous. V dropped 4 bases and J dropped 0 bases, with 22 bases sitting between them. The CDR3 covers 19 residues. Germline CDR1 is MDHEN and CDR2 is SYDVKM. This CDR3 is CASSYPLDRPNDSNQPQHF. The DNA of the CDR3 is TGTGCCAGCAGTTACCCCTTGGACCGCCCTAACGATAGCAATCAGCCCCAGCATTTT.

Comments on this clone: Other nucleotide sequences in the sample specify the same CDR3. This chain connects TRBV5-1 to TRBJ2-7; 13 nucleotides agree with TRBD2. The CDR3 loop spans 15 amino acids. Germline CDR1 and CDR2: SGHRS and YFSETQ. Trimming removed 2 bases from V and 4 bases from J; junction bases left unmatched: 3. CDR3 in DNA: TGCGCCAGCAGCTTTGGACTAGCGGGAGTTTACGAGCAGTACTTC. Amino acids: CASSFGLAGVYEQYF.

The chain joins TRBV7-2 to TRBJ1-1; tentative D call: TRBD1 (6 bases). Germline assignment: CDR1 SGHTA and CDR2 FQGNSA. V was clipped by 1 base and J by 0 bases, with 12 bases between them. This CDR3 region has 16 residues. The CDR3 region has the DNA TGTGCCAGCAGCTTAGTACAGGGACGGATGAACACTGAAGCTTTCTTT. Protein product: CASSLVQGRMNTEAFF.

The rearrangement uses TRBV7-9 and TRBJ2-5; the D gene could be TRBD1 or TRBD2 (5 bases each). The V gene lost 1 base and the J gene lost 2 bases, with 11 bases spanning the gap. CDR1 SEHNR and CDR2 FQNEAQ come from the germline V gene (reference sequence). CDR3 length: 15 residues. The CDR3 DNA follows: TGTGCCAGCAGCTTAGATGGGGACCCTCAAGAGACCCAGTACTTC. Its protein is CASSLDGDPQETQYF.

The chain joins TRBV30 to TRBJ2-7; TRBD1 matches 11 bases. After removal of 7 bases from V and 4 bases from J, the junction contained 6 bases not matched to a gene. Germline CDR1 is GTSNPN and CDR2 is SVGIG (reference sequence). The CDR3 contains 13 residues. For the CDR3, the DNA is TGTGCCTATACCCGGGACAGGGGGTACGAGCAGTACTTC. Translating gives CAYTRDRGYEQYF. Drawing the rest from reference TRBV30 and TRBJ2-7, the complete variable domain is SQTIHQWPATLVQPVGSPLSLECTVEGTSNPNLYWYRQAAGRGLQLLFYSVGIGQISSEVPQNLSASRPQDRQFILSSKKLLLSDSGFYLCAYTRDRGYEQYFGPGTRLTVT.

The chain carries TRBV6-6 and TRBJ1-5; D unresolved. There are 15 residues in the CDR3. V dropped 7 bases and J dropped 2 bases, with 15 bases sitting between them. Germline V gives CDR1 MNHNY, CDR2 SVGAGI (reference sequence). CDR3: CASTKRGTGNQPQHF. CDR3 sequence (DNA): TGTGCCAGCACCAAGCGGGGTACAGGCAATCAGCCCCAGCATTTT.

This chain links TRBV11-1 with TRBJ2-7; 13 bases fit TRBD2. CDR3 length equals 14 residues. V was pared by 5 bases and J by 6 bases, with 4 bases of the junction left unmatched. CDR1 is SGHAT, CDR2 FQDESV, per germline (reference sequence). In nucleotides, the CDR3 is TGTGCCAGCAGCAGAAGACTAGCGGGGGGCGAGCAGTACTTC. Protein: CASSRRLAGGEQYF.

The chain carries TRBV7-8 and TRBJ1-1; 8 bases are a match to TRBD1. The CDR3 covers 15 residues. The V segment lost 2 bases and the J segment 11 bases; nucleotides outside the gene matches: 13. Looked up from germline, CDR1 is SGHVS and CDR2 is FQNEAQ. Written as DNA, the CDR3 is TGTGCCAGCAGCTTACGACAGGGGAGGTTTAGGGGGGCTTTCTTT. Translated: CASSLRQGRFRGAFF.

This chain connects TRBV27 to TRBJ2-7, with TRBD2 as a possible D gene (6 bases). CDR3 size: 16 residues. Deletions cut 5 bases from V and 4 bases from J, with 21 bases between. Germline CDR1 MNHEY, CDR2 SMNVEV (reference sequence). CDR3 loop: CASSPLGGLGLYEQYF. In DNA form, the CDR3 reads TGTGCCAGCAGTCCACTGGGAGGTTTAGGGCTGTACGAGCAGTACTTC.

The gene calls are TRBV4-3 and TRBJ1-5; D gene uncertain. Germline CDR1 LGHNA, CDR2 YSLEER. Trimming removed 0 bases from V and 5 bases from J, with 5 bases in between. The CDR3 length is 13 residues. The CDR3 protein is CASSQDPDQPQHF. In DNA, the CDR3 is TGCGCCAGCAGCCAAGACCCTGATCAGCCCCAGCATTTT.

The chain has TRBV29-1 and TRBJ1-2; D ambiguous. The CDR3 has 12 residues. V gave up 6 bases and J gave up 2 bases, with 10 bases separating them. The germline V gene has CDR1 SQVTM and CDR2 ANQGSEA. CDR3 in amino acids: CSVTPSNYGYTF. As DNA, the CDR3 is TGCAGCGTAACCCCCTCCAACTATGGCTACACCTTC.

V usage is TRBV11-2 and J usage is TRBJ2-7; 8 nucleotides align to TRBD2. The J segment lost 6 bases and the V segment lost 5 bases, leaving 9 bases of the junction unmatched. The CDR3 runs to 14 residues. Germline V gives CDR1 SGHAT, CDR2 FQNNGV. The CDR3 here is CASSRTGTSPEQYF. The CDR3 region has the DNA TGTGCCAGCAGCCGAACTGGGACTAGTCCCGAGCAGTACTTC.

CDR3 DNA: TGTGCCAGTAGGCGGGGCCGGCGGGCGGGGGCCAACGTCCTGACTTTC. It is translated as CASRRGRRAGANVLTF. The rearrangement uses TRBV19 and TRBJ2-6, with D tentatively TRBD2 (6 bases). From germline, CDR1 is LNHDA and CDR2 SQIVND (reference sequence). With 6 bases removed from V and 4 bases from J, the gap between germline ends came to 16 bases. The CDR3 spans 16 residues.

The chain employs TRBV14 and TRBJ2-3, with TRBD1 matching over 7 bases. The CDR3 consists of 16 residues. After removal of 3 bases from V and 2 bases from J, the junction contained 8 bases not matched to a gene. Per the germline V gene, CDR1 is SGHDN and CDR2 is FVKESK. As DNA, the CDR3 is TGTGCCAGCAGCCAGGCCGGACAGGCTATCACAGATACGCAGTATTTT. This translates into CASSQAGQAITDTQYF.

The chain is built from TRBV7-9 and TRBJ1-6, with a possible D match to TRBD1 (5 bases). V lost 6 bases to trimming and J lost 6 bases, with 12 bases between them. The CDR3 contains 14 residues. CDR1 and CDR2 (germline): SEHNR, FQNEAQ (reference sequence). The CDR3 DNA follows: TGTGCCAGCAGAAAAGGGGCCACTAATTCACCCCTCCACTTT. Its protein product is CASRKGATNSPLHF.

This clone occurred a few times. The rearrangement uses TRBV27 and TRBJ2-1; TRBD2 might be the D (6 bases). V lost 3 bases to trimming and J lost 5 bases, with 17 bases between them. The CDR3 is made up of 16 amino acids. Germline V gene sequence: CDR1 MNHEY, CDR2 SMNVEV (reference sequence). This CDR3 is CASSFSWLASDNEQFF. CDR3 in DNA: TGTGCCAGCAGTTTCTCTTGGCTAGCTAGCGACAATGAGCAGTTCTTC.

This sequence joins TRBV16 and TRBJ2-1; D gene uncertain. The CDR3 spans 16 residues. V dropped 3 bases and J dropped 1 base, with 13 bases sitting between them. Germline loops: CDR1 KGHSY, CDR2 FQNENV. The DNA of the CDR3 is TGTGCCAGCAGCCAGACCGGGTCCTCGTCCTACAATGAGCAGTTCTTC. It yields the protein CASSQTGSSSYNEQFF.

The chain uses TRBV3-1 (or the pseudogene TRBV3-2) and TRBJ2-2, with TRBD1 as a possible D gene (5 bases). V shed 3 bases and J shed 6 bases, with 17 bases lying between them. CDR1 is LGHDT, CDR2 YNNKEL, per germline (reference sequence). The CDR3 runs to 16 residues. CDR3 residues: CASSQIARTRAGELFF. The DNA for the CDR3 is TGTGCCAGCAGCCAGATAGCACGCACCAGGGCCGGGGAGCTGTTTTTT.

The genes are TRBV19 and TRBJ1-1; tentative D call: TRBD1 (5 bases). This CDR3 is 14 amino acids long. V lost 5 bases to trimming and J lost 4 bases, with 14 bases between them. Germline assignment: CDR1 LNHDA and CDR2 SQIVND (reference sequence). In DNA, the CDR3 is TGTGCCAGTAGTCTCGGGGGGGTCGGCACTGAAGCTTTCTTT. Translating gives CASSLGGVGTEAFF.

The DNA of the CDR3 is TGTGCCAGCAGTTACCGAGGGGGAGCCGGGGCCAACGTCCTGACTTTC. It is translated as CASSYRGGAGANVLTF. J is TRBJ2-6 and V is TRBV6-5; D is possibly TRBD1 (6 bases). The CDR3 extends over 16 amino acids. V dropped 2 bases and J dropped 4 bases, with 12 bases sitting between them. Germline values: CDR1 MNHEY, CDR2 SVGAGI.

The rearrangement links TRBV7-8 to TRBJ2-7, with TRBD1 identical over 7 bases. V gave up 2 bases and J gave up 3 bases; unmatched junction bases: 4. Germline V gives CDR1 SGHVS, CDR2 FQNEAQ. This CDR3 spans 14 amino acids. The CDR3 DNA sequence: TGTGCCAGCAGCTTACTCCCAGGGGGCTACGAGCAGTACTTC. This translates into CASSLLPGGYEQYF. Combining the CDR3 with reference TRBV7-8 and TRBJ2-7 gives the whole variable domain GAGVSQSPRYKVAKRGQDVALRCDPISGHVSLFWYQQALGQGPEFLTYFQNEAQLDKSGLPSDRFFAERPEGSVSTLKIQRTQQEDSAVYLCASSLLPGGYEQYFGPGTRLTVT.